Listed here are 16 T cell receptor beta chains from one sample, sequenced in a study of blood T cell repertoires in COVID-19. TCRdb's table, derived via immunoSEQ multiplex PCR, lists solely in-frame clones and lacks some. The profile shows around 75,000 clones, 90% of them singletons. Input material: peripheral blood. Receptors were obtained from a man between 50 and 59 years old with acute or convalescent COVID-19.

V is TRBV30 and J is TRBJ1-4; D not certain. Per the germline V gene, CDR1 is GTSNPN and CDR2 is SVGIG (reference sequence). The V gene lost 4 bases and the J gene lost 8 bases, with 14 bases spanning the gap. The CDR3 is 13 residues long. CDR3: CAWTEGRGEKLFF. Written as DNA, the CDR3 is TGTGCCTGGACTGAGGGCCGTGGGGAAAAACTGTTTTTT.

The V and J genes are TRBV9 and TRBJ1-3; 7 bases are a match to TRBD1. Unmatched junction bases numbered 4, after V lost 0 bases and J lost 4 bases. Germline lookup yields CDR1 SGDLS and CDR2 YYNGEE. CDR3 size: 15 residues. CDR3 sequence: CASSVDWTGGNTIYF. The CDR3 nucleotides read TGTGCCAGCAGCGTAGATTGGACAGGAGGAAACACCATATATTTT.

This chain links TRBV19 with TRBJ2-2; 13 bases line up with TRBD2. CDR3 length: 18 amino acids. Germline V gene data show CDR1 as LNHDA and CDR2 as SQIVND (reference sequence). V shed 10 bases, J shed 0 bases, and the junction held 11 bases outside the gene matches. In nucleotides, the CDR3 is TGTGCCACGACTCGGACTAGCGGGAGTTGGGCGAACACCGGGGAGCTGTTTTTT. Translating it yields CATTRTSGSWANTGELFF.

The rearrangement links TRBV3-1 (or the pseudogene TRBV3-2) to TRBJ2-3; TRBD2 matches 14 bases. The germline CDR1 and CDR2 sequences are LGHDT and YNNKEL (reference sequence). The CDR3 is made up of 16 amino acids. V gave up 4 bases and J gave up 4 bases; unmatched junction bases: 4. CDR3 nucleotide sequence: TGTGCCAGCAGCCCGGGACTAGCGGGAGACCCAGATACGCAGTATTTT. Translation: CASSPGLAGDPDTQYF.

The rearrangement joins TRBV21-1 to TRBJ1-6; TRBD1 was called by the table and not checked on the DNA. TRBV21-1 is tagged as a pseudogene. This CDR3 has 16 residues. The CDR3 coding sequence is TGTGCCAGCAGCAAAAAGGCAGGGGATGGTAATTCACCCCTCCACTTT. The encoded protein is CASSKKAGDGNSPLHF.

This chain joins TRBV6-5 and TRBJ2-5; D is ambiguous. The CDR3 is 13 amino acids. Trimming took off 2 bases at V and 5 bases at J, with 9 bases between the two ends. Germline assignment: CDR1 MNHEY and CDR2 SVGAGI. The CDR3 reads CASSYRHGETQYF. DNA for the CDR3: TGTGCCAGCAGTTACCGACACGGCGAGACCCAGTACTTC.

This clone occurred a few times. This sequence joins TRBV10-2 and TRBJ2-3; 9 nucleotides agree with TRBD1. This CDR3 contains 16 residues. V was pared by 6 bases and J by 2 bases, with 9 bases of the junction left unmatched. The germline CDR1 and CDR2 sequences are WSHSY and SAAADI. DNA for the CDR3: TGCGCCAGCAGCGTACAGGGGGCGCGTGTCACAGATACGCAGTATTTT. This encodes CASSVQGARVTDTQYF.

This chain links TRBV12-5 with TRBJ2-1, with D maybe TRBD2 (6 bases). The CDR3 has 19 amino acids. Germline V gene lookup returns CDR1 LGHNT and CDR2 FRNRAP. V lost 0 bases and J 4 bases, leaving 22 bases between the germline ends. CDR3 sequence reads: CASGLVVGEVWSAYNEQFF. The CDR3 bases are TGTGCTAGTGGTTTGGTAGTTGGGGAGGTGTGGTCCGCGTACAATGAGCAGTTCTTC.

V is TRBV7-8 and J is TRBJ1-6, with D uncertain. Trimming took 5 bases from V and 10 from J, leaving 18 bases between them. The CDR3 is 15 residues long. CDR1 is SGHVS and CDR2 is FQNEAQ in the germline V gene. Here the CDR3 reads CASSRPILGQSPLHF. CDR3 nucleotides: TGTGCCAGCAGCCGTCCGATATTGGGCCAATCACCCCTCCACTTT.

The chain uses TRBV6-6 and TRBJ1-4; D ambiguous. Germline CDR1 reads MNHNY; CDR2 reads SVGAGI (reference sequence). V gave up 2 bases and J gave up 8 bases, with 9 bases separating them. This CDR3 has 13 residues. This CDR3 is CASSYTPREKLFF. The CDR3 DNA reads as TGTGCCAGCAGTTACACCCCTAGGGAAAAACTGTTTTTT.

The chain has TRBV6-5 and TRBJ2-7; 9 bases are a match to TRBD2. Germline V gives CDR1 MNHEY, CDR2 SVGAGI. The V and J ends lost 8 bases and 5 bases, in that order; junction bases with no gene match: 7. The CDR3 loop spans 13 amino acids. CDR3 DNA: TGTGCCAGCCATAGCGGGAGTATGGACGAGCAGTACTTC. Its translation is CASHSGSMDEQYF.

The rearrangement uses TRBV25-1 and TRBJ2-1, with 7 nucleotides matching TRBD2. This CDR3 comprises 14 residues. With 5 bases clipped from V and 7 bases from J, the junction kept 8 bases outside the gene matches. Per germline, CDR1 MGHDK and CDR2 SYGVNS. DNA of the CDR3: TGTGCCAGCAGTTGGGGGGAGGGCCGGAATGAGCAGTTCTTC. Its protein product is CASSWGEGRNEQFF. The full variable domain, its missing parts supplied by reference TRBV25-1 and TRBJ2-1, is EADIYQTPRYLVIGTGKKITLECSQTMGHDKMYWYQQDPGMELHLIHYSYGVNSTEKGDLSSESTVSRIRTEHFPLTLESARPSHTSQYLCASSWGEGRNEQFFGPGTRLTVL.

This chain joins TRBV19 and TRBJ1-1, with D unresolved. V lost 5 bases to trimming and J lost 5 bases, with 12 bases between them. CDR3 length: 13 residues. Germline V gene lookup returns CDR1 LNHDA and CDR2 SQIVND (reference sequence). CDR3 residues: CASSQRARTEAFF. CDR3 bases: TGTGCCAGTAGTCAGCGGGCGAGGACTGAAGCTTTCTTT.

The chain recombines TRBV11-2 with TRBJ2-1; 7 bases are a match to TRBD1. The CDR3 is made up of 12 amino acids. CDR1 is SGHAT, CDR2 FQNNGV, per germline. CDR3 in DNA: TGTGGAACAGGGGTGGCCTACAATGAGCAGTTCTTC. This translates into CGTGVAYNEQFF. The whole variable domain, filled in from reference TRBV11-2 and TRBJ2-1, reads EAGVAQSPRYKIIEKRQSVAFWCNPISGHATLYWYQQILGQGPKLLIQFQNNGVVDDSQLPKDRFSAERLKGVDSTLKIQPAKLEDSAVYLCGTGVAYNEQFFGPGTRLTVL.

This sequence joins TRBV19 and TRBJ2-7, with 7 nucleotides matching TRBD2. CDR3 size: 16 residues. V lost 0 bases to trimming and J lost 4 bases; unmatched junction nucleotides: 9. In germline, CDR1 is LNHDA, CDR2 SQIVND (reference sequence). In nucleotides, the CDR3 is TGTGCCAGTAGTATAGAGGGAATGGCGGGAGAGTACGAGCAGTACTTC. Translating gives CASSIEGMAGEYEQYF.

The V gene is TRBV11-2, the J gene TRBJ1-6; 7 bases agree with TRBD1. This CDR3 spans 16 amino acids. CDR1 and CDR2 (germline): SGHAT, FQNNGV. V lost 5 bases, J lost 7 bases, and 11 bases stayed unmatched. The CDR3 coding sequence is TGTGCCAGCAGCCCCCCCTTTAGGGGGCAGAATTCACCCCTCCACTTT. Its protein product is CASSPPFRGQNSPLHF.